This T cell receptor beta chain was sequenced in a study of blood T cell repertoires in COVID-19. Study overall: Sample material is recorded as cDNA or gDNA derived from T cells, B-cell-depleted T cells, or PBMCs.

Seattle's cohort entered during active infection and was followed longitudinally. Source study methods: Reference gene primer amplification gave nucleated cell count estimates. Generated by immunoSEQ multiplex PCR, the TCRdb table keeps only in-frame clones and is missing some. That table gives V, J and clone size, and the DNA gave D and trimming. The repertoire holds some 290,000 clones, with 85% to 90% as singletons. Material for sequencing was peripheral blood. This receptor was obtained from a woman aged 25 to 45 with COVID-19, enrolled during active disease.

CDR3 region: CASSYPRRSEQFF. In DNA, the CDR3 is TGTGCCAGCAGTTACCCGCGGCGGAGTGAGCAGTTCTTC. The V gene is TRBV6-2 or TRBV6-3, the J gene TRBJ2-1; D gene unclear. Per germline, CDR1 MNHEY and CDR2 SVGEGT. The CDR3 spans 13 residues. V was trimmed by 2 bases and J by 9 bases, leaving 11 bases between them.